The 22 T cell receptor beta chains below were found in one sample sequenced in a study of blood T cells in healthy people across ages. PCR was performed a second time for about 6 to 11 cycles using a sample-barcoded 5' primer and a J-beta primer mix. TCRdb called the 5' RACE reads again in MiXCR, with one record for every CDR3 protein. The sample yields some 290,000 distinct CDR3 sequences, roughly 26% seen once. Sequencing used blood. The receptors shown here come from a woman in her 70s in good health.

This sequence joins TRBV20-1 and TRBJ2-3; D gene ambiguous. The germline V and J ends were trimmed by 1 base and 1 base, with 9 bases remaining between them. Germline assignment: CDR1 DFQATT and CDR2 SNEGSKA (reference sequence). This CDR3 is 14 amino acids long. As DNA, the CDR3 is TGCAGTGCTAGAGCGGTCCGCGGCACAGATACGCAGTATTTT. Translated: CSARAVRGTDTQYF.

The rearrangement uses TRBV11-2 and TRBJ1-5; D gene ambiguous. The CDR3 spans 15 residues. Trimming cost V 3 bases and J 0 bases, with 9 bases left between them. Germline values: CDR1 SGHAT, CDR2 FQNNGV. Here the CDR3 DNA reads TGTGCCAGCAGCTTGTCCGACTATAGCAATCAGCCCCAGCATTTT. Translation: CASSLSDYSNQPQHF.

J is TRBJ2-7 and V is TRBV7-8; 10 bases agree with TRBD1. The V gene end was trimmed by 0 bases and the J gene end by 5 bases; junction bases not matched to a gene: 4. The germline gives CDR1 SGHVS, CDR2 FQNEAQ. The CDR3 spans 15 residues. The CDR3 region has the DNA TGTGCCAGCAGCTTAGCGCGGGACAGGGGAAACGAGCAGTACTTC. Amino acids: CASSLARDRGNEQYF.

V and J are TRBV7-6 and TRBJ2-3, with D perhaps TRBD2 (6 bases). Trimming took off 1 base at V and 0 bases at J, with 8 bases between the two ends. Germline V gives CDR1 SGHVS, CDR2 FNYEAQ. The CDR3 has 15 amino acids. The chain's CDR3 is CASSLGSGSTDTQYF. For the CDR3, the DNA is TGTGCCAGCAGCTTAGGGAGCGGGAGCACAGATACGCAGTATTTT.

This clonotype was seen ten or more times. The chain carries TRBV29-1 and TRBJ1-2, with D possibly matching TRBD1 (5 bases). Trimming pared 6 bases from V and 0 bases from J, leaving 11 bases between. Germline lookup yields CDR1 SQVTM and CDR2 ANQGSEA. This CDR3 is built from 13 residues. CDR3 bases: TGCAGCGTGCGGGACTCTACTAACTATGGCTACACCTTC. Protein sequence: CSVRDSTNYGYTF.

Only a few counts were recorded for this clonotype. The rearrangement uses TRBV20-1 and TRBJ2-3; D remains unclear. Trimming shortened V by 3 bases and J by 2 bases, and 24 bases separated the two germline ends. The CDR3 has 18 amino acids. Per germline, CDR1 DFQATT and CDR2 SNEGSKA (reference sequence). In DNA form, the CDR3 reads TGCAGTGCTAGTGATCCGGGTGCGAGCAGAGACCTCACAGATACGCAGTATTTT. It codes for CSASDPGASRDLTDTQYF.

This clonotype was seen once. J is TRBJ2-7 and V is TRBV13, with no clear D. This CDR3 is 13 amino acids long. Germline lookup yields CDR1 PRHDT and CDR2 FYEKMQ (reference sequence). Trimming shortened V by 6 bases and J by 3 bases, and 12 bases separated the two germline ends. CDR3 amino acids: CASSLKSYYEQYF. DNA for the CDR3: TGTGCCAGCAGTTTAAAGTCCTACTACGAGCAGTACTTC.

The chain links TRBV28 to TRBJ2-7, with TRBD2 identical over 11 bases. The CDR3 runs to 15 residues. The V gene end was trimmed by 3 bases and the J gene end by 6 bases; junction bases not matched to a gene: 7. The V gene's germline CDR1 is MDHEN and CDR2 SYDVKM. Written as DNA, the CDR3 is TGTGCCAGCAGTTTGCTAGCGGGAGGTAGGGGCGAGCAGTACTTC. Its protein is CASSLLAGGRGEQYF.

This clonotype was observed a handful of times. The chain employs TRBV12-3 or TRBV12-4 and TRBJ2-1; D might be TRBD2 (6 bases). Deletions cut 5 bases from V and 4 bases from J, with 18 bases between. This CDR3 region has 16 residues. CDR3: CASSPPDGSIYNEQFF. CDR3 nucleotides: TGTGCCAGCAGTCCCCCGGACGGGAGCATATACAATGAGCAGTTCTTC.

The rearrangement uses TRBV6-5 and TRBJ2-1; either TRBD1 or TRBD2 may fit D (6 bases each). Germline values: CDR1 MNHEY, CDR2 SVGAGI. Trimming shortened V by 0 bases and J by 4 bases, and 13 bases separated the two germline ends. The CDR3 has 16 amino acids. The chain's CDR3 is CASSYSRGGGYNEQFF. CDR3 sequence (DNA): TGTGCCAGCAGTTACTCCAGAGGAGGGGGATACAATGAGCAGTTCTTC.

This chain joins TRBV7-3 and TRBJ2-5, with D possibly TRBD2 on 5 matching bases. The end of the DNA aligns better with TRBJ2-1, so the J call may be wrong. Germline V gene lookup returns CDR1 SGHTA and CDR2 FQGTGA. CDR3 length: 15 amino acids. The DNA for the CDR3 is TGTGCCAGCAGCTTAAGGAGGACCATGTACAATGAGCAGTTCTTC. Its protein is CASSLRRTMYNEQFF.

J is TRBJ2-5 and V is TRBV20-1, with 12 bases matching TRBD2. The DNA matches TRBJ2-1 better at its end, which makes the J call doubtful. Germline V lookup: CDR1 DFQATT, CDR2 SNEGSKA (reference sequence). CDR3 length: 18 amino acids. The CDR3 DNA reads TGCAGTGCTATTTCATCTGGGCCTAGCGGGAGGGCGAGAAATGAGCAGTTCTTC. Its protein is CSAISSGPSGRARNEQFF.

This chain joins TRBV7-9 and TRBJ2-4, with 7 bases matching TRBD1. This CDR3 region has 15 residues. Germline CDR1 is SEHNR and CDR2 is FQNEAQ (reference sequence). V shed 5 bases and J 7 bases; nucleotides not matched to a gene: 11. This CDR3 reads CASSTDRRSGNIQYF. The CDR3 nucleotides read TGTGCCAGCAGCACGGACAGGCGGTCGGGGAACATTCAGTACTTC.

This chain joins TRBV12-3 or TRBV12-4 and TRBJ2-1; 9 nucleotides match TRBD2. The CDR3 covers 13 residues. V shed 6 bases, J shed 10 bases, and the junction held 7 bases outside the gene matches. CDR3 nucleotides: TGTGCCAGCAGCCCCGTCCTAGCGGGGGAGCAGTTCTTC. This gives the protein CASSPVLAGEQFF.

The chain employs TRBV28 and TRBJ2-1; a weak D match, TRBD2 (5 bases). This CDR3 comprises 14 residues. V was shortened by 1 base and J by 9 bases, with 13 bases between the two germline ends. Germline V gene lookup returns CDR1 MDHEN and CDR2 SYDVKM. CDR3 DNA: TGTGCCAGCAGTTTATATCCTAGCATCGGTGAGCAGTTCTTC. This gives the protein CASSLYPSIGEQFF.

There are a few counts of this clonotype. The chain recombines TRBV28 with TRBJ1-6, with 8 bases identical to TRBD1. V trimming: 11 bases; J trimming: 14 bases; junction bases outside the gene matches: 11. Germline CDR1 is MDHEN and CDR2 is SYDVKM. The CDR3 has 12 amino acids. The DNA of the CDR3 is TGTGCCGGTCGGACAGGGAACAAAGCCCTCCACTTT. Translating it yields CAGRTGNKALHF.

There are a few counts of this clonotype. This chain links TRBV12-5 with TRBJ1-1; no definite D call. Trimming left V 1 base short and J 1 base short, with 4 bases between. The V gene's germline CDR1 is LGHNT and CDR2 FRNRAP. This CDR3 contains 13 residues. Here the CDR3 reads CASGLGENTEAFF. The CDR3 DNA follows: TGTGCTAGTGGTTTGGGGGAGAACACTGAAGCTTTCTTT.

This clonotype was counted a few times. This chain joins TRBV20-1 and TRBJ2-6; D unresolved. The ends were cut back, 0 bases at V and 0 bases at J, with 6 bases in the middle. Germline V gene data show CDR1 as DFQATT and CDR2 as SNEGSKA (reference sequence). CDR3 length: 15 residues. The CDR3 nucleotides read TGCAGTGCTAGAGATCGGAACTCTGGGGCCAACGTCCTGACTTTC. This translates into CSARDRNSGANVLTF.

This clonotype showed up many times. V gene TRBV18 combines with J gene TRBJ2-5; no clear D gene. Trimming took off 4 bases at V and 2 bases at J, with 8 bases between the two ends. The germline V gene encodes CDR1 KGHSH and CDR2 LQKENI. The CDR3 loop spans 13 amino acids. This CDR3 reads CASSQTRQETQYF. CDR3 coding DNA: TGTGCCAGCTCACAAACACGGCAAGAGACCCAGTACTTC.

CDR3 residues: CASSQVWGEDTDTQYF. The DNA for the CDR3 is TGTGCCAGCAGCCAAGTGTGGGGTGAGGACACAGATACGCAGTATTTT. The chain links TRBV3-1 to TRBJ2-3; no clear D gene. The V and J ends lost 1 base and 2 bases respectively, with 13 bases between them. In germline, CDR1 is LGHDT, CDR2 YNNKEL (reference sequence). The CDR3 is 16 residues long.

The CDR3 region is CASSLVRSNRAYEQYF. The CDR3 bases are TGTGCCAGCAGCTTAGTCCGGTCGAACAGAGCCTACGAGCAGTACTTC. The chain joins TRBV11-2 to TRBJ2-7; D is unclear. V gave up 1 base and J gave up 2 bases, with 15 bases separating them. CDR1 is SGHAT, CDR2 FQNNGV, per germline. This CDR3 has 16 amino acids.

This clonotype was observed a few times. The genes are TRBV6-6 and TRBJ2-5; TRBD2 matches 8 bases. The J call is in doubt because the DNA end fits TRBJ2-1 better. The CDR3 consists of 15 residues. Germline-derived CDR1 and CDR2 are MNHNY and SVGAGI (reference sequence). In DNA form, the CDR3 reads TGTGCCAGTTGGGACGGGAGGGCCAACGACAATGAGCAGTTCTTC. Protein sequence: CASWDGRANDNEQFF.